This T cell receptor (beta chain) stems from a study of blood T cell repertoires in COVID-19 (dated by TCRdb to 2018 to 2021). With regard to the full study: Samples covering the acute and convalescent phases of COVID-19 were provided by collaborators in the United States, Italy and Spain. Where available, HLA class I and class II types were obtained from metadata supplied by the sample provider rather than from assay-based typing. The dataset comprised deeply sampled blood TCRbeta repertoires from subjects exposed to, actively infected with, or recovered from COVID-19. The repertoires were released in a freely available public database intended as a resource for research on the immune response to SARS-CoV-2. The material from the prospective study consisted of cDNA or gDNA derived from T cells, B-cell-depleted T cells, or PBMCs. The samples were drawn from two sources: the first 160 participants of the ongoing ImmuneRACE study, and 1,200 or so subjects contributed by 6 global collaborators. A de-identified subject ID, COVID-19 status, age in years and sex were almost always included in the sample metadata. Findings and caveats that apply to the study as a whole: The quantity of clinical and demographic metadata differed by source and by participant and was supplied without curation.

TCRbeta CDR3 regions were amplified from genomic DNA by means of the immunoSEQ Assay, a bias-controlled multiplex PCR. On the authors' methods: The number of nucleated cells in each sample was estimated from the amplification of reference gene primers within the assay. To quantify the absolute abundance of each unique TCRbeta CDR3 rearrangement, sequence reads were collapsed and filtered. Productive Simpson clonality was computed per sample as the square root of Simpson's diversity index over productive rearrangements. The clones in this table, taken by TCRdb from immuneACCESS, are in-frame only. Not every clone is retained; where verified, under half of the shortfall comes from an unresolved V gene, and the cause of the rest is unknown. That table gives V, J and clone size, and the DNA gave D and trimming. Across this sample there are about 240,000 clones, with roughly 90% seen only once. Of the sample, about 5.9% is held by the ten largest clones.

A note on this clone: Its cognate antigen has yet to be identified. No qualities accompany the bases; no much larger clone lies one base away.

Whole blood was collected in K2EDTA tubes by collaborating institutions according to the institutions' own protocols. Collaborator samples were shipped for TCRbeta analysis as frozen whole blood, isolated PBMCs, or DNA extracted from either sample type. The V and J ends are trimmed by 5 bases and 7 bases, leaving 11 bases between them. Taken from cysteine to phenylalanine, the CDR3 has 12 residues. The CDR3 DNA has 36 bases and is translated from base 1. Per the germline V gene (reference sequence), MNHEY is the CDR1 and SMNVEV is the CDR2. Sample: peripheral blood. The chain is encoded by TRBV27 joined to TRBJ1-2; the D gene is perhaps TRBD1, from 5 matching bases. This TCR was recovered from a man aged 60-69 years with acute or convalescent COVID-19. The nucleotides read TGTGCCAGCAGTAGCCAGGGTTTTGGCTACACCTTC. It codes for CASSSQGFGYTF.